This T cell receptor (beta chain) was recovered during a study of T cell responses to AZD1222 COVID-19 vaccine. Overall study results and limits: Spike was spanned by vaccine-associated CD4 TCRs, which were dominant at 160-218 and 743-854.

Germline V gene data show CDR1 as MNHEY and CDR2 as SVGAGI. With V trimmed by 6 bases and J by 4 bases, 7 bases remained unmatched. The CDR3 is made up of 15 amino acids. For this clone: The antigen is not known.

Sequenced by immunoSEQ multiplex PCR; TCRdb stores in-frame clones only, minus some. The data contain about 83,000 clones, 86% of them singletons. The specimen comprised peripheral blood, sampled on day 0 of AZD1222 vaccination. The chain recombines TRBV6-5 with TRBJ1-1; 11 bases map to TRBD1. The sequence derives from an adult in good health. The CDR3 DNA is TGTGCCAGCAGCCGGGGACAGGGGGGCGTCACTGAAGCTTTCTTT. Translation: CASSRGQGGVTEAFF.